The T cell receptor (beta chain) described here comes from a study of T cells after posttransplantation cyclophosphamide (dated by TCRdb to the mid-2010s). Study-wide context: Using TRB sequencing, the study followed how the T cell repertoire reconstituted after myeloablative bone marrow transplantation in which posttransplantation cyclophosphamide served as GVHD prophylaxis. TRB sequencing was also done on up to about 3 additional blood samples from 2 to 5.2 years after transplant in 3 patients, and on pretransplant blood from 4 patients. Public TRB sequences were checked against a database of over 3,500 sequences associated with responses to pathogens, tumor antigens, self-antigens and alloantigens. Samples from about 37 PTCy-treated patients and approximately 15 related bone marrow donors of those patients were subjected to antigen receptor sequencing. Because TRA and TRB clonality were tightly correlated in 9 samples, subsequent TCR analyses were focused on TRB only. TRB sequencing was performed on blood from all 35 or so PTCy patients with 1-year posttransplant specimens.

As to this clone: What this receptor recognizes is not known. The input lacks base qualities; no much larger clone sits a single base away.

TRB sequencing used genomic DNA with the immunoSEQ assay at survey resolution or the hsTCRB kit. The paper's processing steps were these. The immunoSEQ software handled the initial read processing, while the LymphoSeq R package was used for the repertoire analyses. Clonality was computed as 1 minus normalized Shannon entropy, and a Gini coefficient was also calculated for each TRB dataset. Phenotypes of unsorted samples were inferred by mapping TRB sequences from sorted subsets of the recipient or donor onto the same recipient's unsorted samples. What TCRdb holds here is the immuneACCESS table cut down to in-frame rearrangements. Part of the clones is not present; checked against another copy, under half of the missing clones reflect an unresolved V gene, and the others are unexplained. That table furnishes V, J and clone size, whereas the DNA furnished D and trimming. Within this sample are approximately 16,000 clones, with approximately 88% of them counted one time only. The top ten clones comprise about 4.7% of the sample.

A control cohort of 11 patients who had been given myeloablative marrow transplants with methotrexate plus a calcineurin inhibitor was sampled 1 year after transplant. Mononuclear cells from peripheral blood and bone marrow were separated by Ficoll-Hypaque density centrifugation and then cryopreserved. What the research found in general, with its limitations: Donor-recipient similarity was low at 1-2 months but rose over the first year, and later blood repertoires were often dominated by donor CD8+ memory clones. The TRB repertoires of T cells infiltrating skin or GI tract showed only limited overlap with the TRB repertoires of T cells in blood. Across the roughly 40 patients, TRB clonality was highly associated with recipient CMV seropositivity and CMV reactivation, and diversity with PTCy was similar to that in the CNI/methotrexate controls.

From its cysteine to its phenylalanine, the CDR3 spans 18 amino acids. The CDR3 DNA has 54 bases and is translated from base 1. Relative to germline, V is missing 5 bases and J is missing 4 bases, with 17 bases of the junction outside any gene match. The germline V gene (reference sequence) sets CDR1 to LNHDA and CDR2 to SQIVND. The sequencing here drew on PBMCs, taken 371 days after allogeneic stem cell transplant with calcineurin inhibitor and methotrexate. In this chain, TRBV19 is recombined with TRBJ1-5, with TRBD1 matching 7 junction bases. The receptor's source is a male patient younger than 35 who received an allogeneic stem cell transplant from a related donor, was CMV-positive, and had no GVHD. After transplantation, some T cells may belong to the graft donor instead of the recipient. The CDR3 reads as follows: CASSSPKTAGGGNQPQHF. The bases read TGTGCCAGTAGTTCCCCTAAAACGGCAGGGGGTGGAAATCAGCCCCAGCATTTT.